The 3 T cell receptor beta chains given below trace back to one sample, sequenced in a study of shared clonotypes between healthy human individuals. Sequencing was performed with immunoSEQ multiplex PCR; in TCRdb, only in-frame clones are kept and a portion is missing. The table shows about 460,000 clones, with around 77% occurring only once. Sequenced: PBMCs. The receptor set was obtained from a woman aged 40 to 50 in good health. Some clones in this sample may be carry-over from other donors' samples.

The chain couples TRBV10-2 to TRBJ2-7, with D possibly being TRBD2 (6 bases). Per the germline V gene, CDR1 is WSHSY and CDR2 is SAAADI. V was pared by 3 bases and J by 9 bases, with 12 bases between. The CDR3 length is 12 residues. The CDR3 spells CASSDWGERQYF. The CDR3 DNA sequence: TGCGCCAGCAGTGATTGGGGGGAGAGGCAGTACTTC.

This chain connects TRBV11-2 to TRBJ1-1; D is possibly TRBD1 (6 bases). Germline V gene lookup returns CDR1 SGHAT and CDR2 FQNNGV. The V end lost 1 base, the J end lost 1 base, and 13 bases lay between the germline ends. The CDR3 spans 16 residues. In nucleotides, the CDR3 is TGTGCCAGCAGCTTAGGTTTGGGCAGGGGGAACACTGAAGCTTTCTTT. Amino acid sequence: CASSLGLGRGNTEAFF.

The rearrangement joins TRBV7-9 to TRBJ1-5; tentative D call: TRBD1 (5 bases). Germline V gives CDR1 SEHNR, CDR2 FQNEAQ (reference sequence). V gave up 1 base and J gave up 4 bases, with 8 bases separating them. CDR3 size: 14 residues. The CDR3 here is CASSLGGVNQPQHF. The CDR3 DNA follows: TGTGCCAGCAGCTTAGGAGGGGTGAATCAGCCCCAGCATTTT.